Only a few counts were recorded for the clone carrying this T cell receptor beta chain. The antigen remains undetermined. With a much larger clone just one base away, this may be a read error. Library preparation (for TCRbeta) was performed with unique molecular identifiers. Via MiXCR, TCRdb re-called the PCR reads, giving one row per CDR3 protein. This sample yields about 600,000 distinct CDR3 sequences, of which 23% are seen a single time; around 14% belongs to the top ten. The germline V gene has CDR1 LGHDT and CDR2 YNNKEL (reference sequence). The CDR3 runs to 15 residues. This entry comes from a study of T-cell reconstitution after alpha-beta-depleted transplantation in children. Study conclusions and caveats: The authors attributed T-cell counts and diversity one year after transplant mostly to newly produced T cells. Several patients had high TCRbeta diversity at day 60; it came from surviving recipient T cells and thymic progenitors. Expanded graft clones numbering several hundred reportedly gave rise to alpha-beta T cells about two months after transplant.

This sequence was found in a boy in the first two years of life who had a stem cell transplant for acute myeloid leukemia, so the T cells may come from the graft donor. The sequences come from PBMCs, mostly from graft donor cells, collected 360 days after TCRalphabeta/CD19-depleted stem cell transplant. The chain couples TRBV3-1 to TRBJ2-7; no clear D gene. CDR3 in amino acids: CATSQDVVRTYEQYF. CDR3 nucleotides: TGTGCCACCAGCCAAGACGTAGTACGGACCTACGAGCAGTACTTC.